The 15 T cell receptor beta chains listed next were all sequenced from one sample in a study of CD8+ T cells in alopecia areata (dated by TCRdb to 2016 to 2019). The library was obtained by the immunoSEQ multiplex PCR assay. For TCR sequencing, RNA was extracted from every sample and reverse transcribed into cDNA to serve as template. TCRdb took over this immuneACCESS table, retaining in-frame rearrangements with V and J assigned. Such tables are incomplete; in checked studies, under half of the missing clones stem from an unresolved V gene, and the remainder is unexplained. The table for this sample lists 15,000 to 20,000 clones, none of them counted only once. The ten largest clonotypes hold approximately 31% of the sample. Cells from mouse cutaneous lymph nodes were pooled, stained for CD4, CD8alpha, NKG2D, NKG2ACE and other markers, and then sorted on a BD Influx. The sequenced material came from CD8+ T cells sorted from a lymph node. Source of these receptors: a C3H/HeJ mouse with alopecia areata. This strain possesses the MHC haplotype H2-k.

In its sample, this clone was seen many times. Gene and germline names: mouse. The CDR3 protein is CASSEGLGANYAEQFF. The CDR3 DNA, read in part, is TGTGCCAGCAGTGAGGGACTGGGGGCCAACTATGCT. This chain joins TRBV13-3 and TRBJ2-1, with 11 bases that match TRBD2. The read terminates 4 residues before the CDR3 end, so the remaining end is supplied by the germline J gene. V dropped 2 bases and J dropped 1; count of bases not matched to a gene: 2. There are 16 residues in the CDR3. Germline loops: CDR1 NNHDY, CDR2 SYVADS.

This clone was seen many times. Genes here carry mouse names. The read terminates 4 residues before the CDR3 end, so the remaining end is supplied by the germline J gene. The chain links TRBV13-3 to TRBJ2-3; 7 positions agree with TRBD1. J was trimmed by 3 bases and V by 2 bases; bases with no gene match: 3. The CDR3 has 14 residues. Germline V lookup: CDR1 NNHDY, CDR2 SYVADS. The sequenced CDR3 bases are TGTGCCAGCAGTGAGAAGACAGGGGCAGAA. Translated, it gives CASSEKTGAE. The full CDR3 protein is CASSEKTGAETLYF.

This clone was seen ten or more times. Genes and germline come from the mouse. Read coverage stops 4 residues before the CDR3 terminus; the germline J gene supplies the remainder. The chain is built from TRBV13-3 and TRBJ1-1, with unresolved D. The CDR3 is made up of 13 amino acids. Germline V gives CDR1 NNHDY, CDR2 SYVADS. Between the trimmed V and J ends, which lost 1 base and 1 base, there was a span of 5 bases. The CDR3 sequence is CASSDTRNTEVFF. The sequenced CDR3 bases are TGTGCCAGCAGTGATACCAGAAACACA.

In its sample, this clone ranks as medium-sized. Here the gene names and germline are mouse. Read sequence stops 4 residues before the CDR3 end, and the germline J gene provides the missing end. This chain links TRBV13-3 with TRBJ1-1; no clear D. The V and J ends lost 3 bases and 0 bases respectively, with 12 bases between them. The CDR3 runs to 15 residues. Germline CDR1 NNHDY, CDR2 SYVADS. CDR3 sequence: CASSGEGTANTEVFF. Incomplete CDR3 DNA: TGTGCCAGCAGTGGCGAAGGAACAGCAAACACA.

To note about this clone: The germline and genes are mouse ones. The CDR3 end lies 4 residues beyond the end of the read and is filled in from the germline J gene. The V gene is TRBV19, the J gene TRBJ1-1, with 7 positions matching TRBD1. In germline, CDR1 is FNHDT, CDR2 SITEND (reference sequence). The CDR3 extends over 12 amino acids. The CDR3: CASSRGQTEVFF. Partial CDR3 DNA: TGTGCCAGCAGCCGGGGACAGACA.

This clone was detected many times. At residue 13, the TCRdb protein and translated DNA are inconsistent; the protein given comes from the DNA. Gene and germline names: mouse. The read ends 3 residues before the CDR3 terminus; that terminus is restored from the germline J gene. V and J are TRBV19 and TRBJ1-3; the match to TRBD1 covers 11 bases. V shed 2 bases, J shed 0 bases, and the junction held 1 base outside the gene matches. From germline, CDR1 is FNHDT and CDR2 SITEND (reference sequence). The CDR3 loop spans 16 amino acids. The CDR3 bases that were read are TGTGCCAGCAGTATGGGACAGGGGGTTTCTGGAAATACG. It is translated as CASSMGQGVSGNT. The entire CDR3 protein reads CASSMGQGVSGNTLYF.

This clone came up many times. Mouse gene names apply. The read comes to an end 4 residues before the CDR3 does, leaving the germline J gene to fill in the end. The chain uses TRBV13-3 and TRBJ2-5, with 11 bases matching TRBD2. The V gene's germline CDR1 is NNHDY and CDR2 SYVADS. The ends lost 3 bases at V and 3 bases at J; junction bases unmatched: 6. The CDR3 totals 16 residues. The CDR3 bases that were read are TGTGCCAGCAGTGGGGGAGGGGACTGGGGGCAAGAC. This sequence encodes CASSGGGDWGQD. The whole CDR3 sequence is CASSGGGDWGQDTQYF.

This clone was recorded a few times. Genes here carry mouse names. The read ends 4 residues early relative to the CDR3; the germline J gene fills the gap. V usage is TRBV1 and J usage is TRBJ1-1; 9 bases line up with TRBD1. Germline V gene sequence: CDR1 NSQYPW, CDR2 LRSPGD (reference sequence). V was pared by 3 bases and J by 4 bases, with 12 bases of the junction left unmatched. This CDR3 is 17 amino acids long. CDR3 loop: CTCSATLRDREGTEVFF. CDR3 DNA (partial): TGCACCTGCAGTGCGACACTCCGGGACAGGGAGGGCACA.

In this sample, this clone turned up a few times. Gene names and germline refer to mouse. Read coverage stops 4 residues before the CDR3 terminus; the germline J gene supplies the remainder. The rearrangement uses TRBV13-3 and TRBJ1-4; D is possibly TRBD1 (6 bases). This CDR3 region has 15 residues. The V gene's germline CDR1 is NNHDY and CDR2 SYVADS. The sequenced part of the CDR3 DNA is TGTGCCAGCAGTGGCGCAGGGGTGGTCGGCGAA. The encoded protein is CASSGAGVVGE. The whole CDR3 reads CASSGAGVVGERLFF.

This clone was seen a handful of times. The germline and genes are mouse ones. The CDR3 sequence: CASSQGQIEVFF. Incomplete CDR3 DNA: TGTGCCAGCAGTCAGGGACAAATA. This chain joins TRBV13-3 and TRBJ1-1, with a weak D call TRBD1 (6 bases). The read ends 4 residues early relative to the CDR3; the germline J gene fills the gap. Germline assignment: CDR1 NNHDY and CDR2 SYVADS. The CDR3 is 12 amino acids.

This clone was counted at least ten times. Any gene name here is a mouse gene name. The read finishes 4 residues shy of the CDR3 end, and the germline J gene is used to complete it. The chain recombines TRBV1 with TRBJ1-4, with 8 bases fitting TRBD1. CDR1 NSQYPW and CDR2 LRSPGD come from the germline V gene (reference sequence). V lost 0 bases and J lost 5; bases outside the gene matches: 5. CDR3 length: 16 residues. CDR3 DNA, as far as it was read: TGCACCTGCAGTGCAGATTTGGGACAGGCGAACGAA. This gives the protein CTCSADLGQANE. The whole CDR3 is CTCSADLGQANERLFF. Based on the CDR3 plus reference TRBV1 and TRBJ1-4, the full variable domain is VTLLEQNPRWRLVPRGQAVNLRCILKNSQYPWMSWYQQDLQKQLQWLFTLRSPGDKEVKSLPGADYLATRVTDTELRLQVANMSQGRTLYCTCSADLGQANERLFFGHGTKLSVL.

This clone has more than one count but fewer than ten. Mouse gene names apply. The observed sequence ends 4 residues before the CDR3 terminus, with the missing tail filled in from the germline J gene. This chain links TRBV13-1 with TRBJ2-3; 9 bases fit TRBD2. The ends lost 5 bases at V and 0 bases at J; junction bases unmatched: 4. The CDR3 runs 15 residues. Germline CDR1 reads NSHNY; CDR2 reads SYGAGN. The CDR3 reads CASSRDWASAETLYF. The sequenced CDR3 bases are TGTGCCAGCAGCCGGGACTGGGCTAGTGCAGAA.

The table lists this clone with a few counts. The genes and germline here are from mouse. The read terminates 4 residues ahead of where the CDR3 ends, so the germline J gene completes it. The J gene is TRBJ2-3, the V gene TRBV5; TRBD2 matches 11 bases. CDR1 is LGHNA and CDR2 is YNLKQL in the germline V gene (reference sequence). The length of the CDR3 is 17 residues. The V and J ends lost 4 bases and 1 base, in that order; junction bases with no gene match: 7. The DNA read from the CDR3 is TGTGCCAGCAGCCGGACGGACTGGGGGGTGGGTGCAGAA. This codes for CASSRTDWGVGAE. The entire CDR3 is CASSRTDWGVGAETLYF.

This clone has a handful of counts. Mouse names are used for the genes. The read falls 4 residues short of the CDR3 end, and the missing part is taken from the germline J gene. The chain links TRBV13-3 to TRBJ1-1; 9 bases align to TRBD1. The CDR3 has 13 amino acids. The V gene's germline CDR1 is NNHDY and CDR2 SYVADS. V gave up 5 bases and J gave up 4 bases; unmatched junction bases: 3. Incomplete CDR3 DNA: TGTGCCAGCAGAACAGGGGGCAGCACA. It codes for CASRTGGST. The full CDR3 reads CASRTGGSTEVFF.

In regard to this clone: Genes here carry mouse names. CDR3 DNA (partial): TGTGCCTGGAGTCTAAGCGGGGGGGCGCTTGCAGAA. It yields the protein CAWSLSGGALAE. The whole CDR3 is CAWSLSGGALAETLYF. This chain connects TRBV31 to TRBJ2-3; 8 bases are a match to TRBD2. The read terminates 4 residues ahead of where the CDR3 ends, so the germline J gene completes it. This CDR3 is 16 amino acids long. The V gene's germline CDR1 is GKSSPN and CDR2 SITVG. The V gene end was trimmed by 0 bases and the J gene end by 2 bases; junction bases not matched to a gene: 7.